These T cell receptor beta chains were read from a single sample in a study of naive and memory T cell subsets. TCRdb re-called the UMI-ligation and nested PCR reads through MiXCR, storing one row per CDR3 protein. The sample has around 140,000 distinct CDR3 sequences, about a fifth seen once. Input material: naive CD8+ T cells from blood. The receptor source for this set is a human donor in good health. Both conserved end residues are part of each CDR3. D genes are given only for firm matches. Clone size is stated in some rows and not others, as once, few, many or a class when expanded.

J,size,D,V,DNA,CDR3
TRBJ1-2,NA,NA,TRBV19,TGTGCCAGTAGTATCCGTCGGGGACTAGCGGGAGTGTTCGACTATGGCTACACCTTC,CASSIRRGLAGVFDYGYTF
TRBJ1-1,NA,TRBD1,TRBV12-3/TRBV12-4,TGTGCCAGCAGTTCGACTCAGGGGGCGAATGCTGAAGCTTTCTTT,CASSSTQGANAEAFF
TRBJ2-1,NA,NA,TRBV20-1,TGCAGTGCTTCCCTTCAGGCTTTATCCTACAATGAGCAGTTCTTC,CSASLQALSYNEQFF
TRBJ2-7,many,TRBD2,TRBV29-1,TGCAGCGTTGAACTAGCGGGAGCCTACGAGCAGTACTTC,CSVELAGAYEQYF
TRBJ2-7,NA,NA,TRBV27,TGTGCCAGCAGTTTAAAGGGTCGAAGCTCCTACGAGCAGTACTTC,CASSLKGRSSYEQYF
TRBJ2-7,NA,NA,TRBV28,TGTGCCAGCAGTTTGGACAACTCCTACGAGCAGTACTTC,CASSLDNSYEQYF
TRBJ1-1,NA,NA,TRBV4-1,TGCGCCAGCAGCCACGTGGGGGCGATTTCGGAAGCTTTCTTT,CASSHVGAISEAFF
TRBJ2-1,NA,NA,TRBV6-5,TGTGCCAGCAGTTACGACAGTAGCTCCTACAATGAGCAGTTCTTC,CASSYDSSSYNEQFF
TRBJ1-1,NA,TRBD1,TRBV12-3/TRBV12-4,TGTGCCAGCAGTACCCACAGGGGCCGGAACACTGAAGCTTTCTTT,CASSTHRGRNTEAFF
TRBJ2-6,few,NA,TRBV6-1,TGTGCCAGCAGGGGAGGAGGTTTAAGCTCTGGGGCCAACGTCCTGACTTTC,CASRGGGLSSGANVLTF
TRBJ1-4,NA,NA,TRBV7-9,TGTGCCAGCAGCTCAGCAGGGGCAACTAATGAAAAACTGTTTTTT,CASSSAGATNEKLFF
TRBJ2-1,NA,NA,TRBV5-4,TGTGCCAGCAGCTTGGTTGTGGGTTACGATGAGCAGTTCTTC,CASSLVVGYDEQFF
TRBJ2-1,NA,TRBD2,TRBV7-9,TGTGCCAGCAGGCTAGCGGGAGTATATGAGCAGTTCTTC,CASRLAGVYEQFF
TRBJ2-7,few,NA,TRBV6-5,TGTGCCAGCAGTTACTCGAGGGGTGTCTCCTACGAGCAGTACTTC,CASSYSRGVSYEQYF
TRBJ2-3,few,NA,TRBV27,TGTGCCAGCAGTGGAACCGTCACAGATACGCAGTATTTT,CASSGTVTDTQYF
TRBJ2-1,few,NA,TRBV14,TGTGCCAGCAGCCTTTGGACAGTTTCCTACAATGAGCAGTTCTTC,CASSLWTVSYNEQFF
TRBJ2-2,few,NA,TRBV3-1,TGTGCCAGCAGTCACATTTTGACAACCGCGAACACCGGGGAGCTGTTTTTT,CASSHILTTANTGELFF
TRBJ2-7,NA,NA,TRBV5-1,TGCGCCAGCAGCCGGGGGCCAGAGGAGTACTTC,CASSRGPEEYF
TRBJ2-7,few,NA,TRBV11-1,TGTGCCAGCAGCTGGGGGGACCGCTCCTACGAGCAGTACTTC,CASSWGDRSYEQYF
TRBJ2-1,NA,NA,TRBV27,TGTGCCAGCAGTTCCCCTAGCCACTCCTACAATGAGCAGTTCTTC,CASSSPSHSYNEQFF
TRBJ2-5,NA,TRBD1,TRBV15,TGTGCCACCAGCAGTGACAGGGAGACGGGAGAGACCCAGTACTTC,CATSSDRETGETQYF
TRBJ1-5,NA,NA,TRBV24-1,TGTGCCACCTCCGGGACAAGAGATCAGCCCCAGCATTTT,CATSGTRDQPQHF
TRBJ1-4,NA,NA,TRBV4-2,TGTGCCAGCAGCCAAGATTTTCCAGGGGCGGATGAAAAACTGTTTTTT,CASSQDFPGADEKLFF
TRBJ2-7,NA,NA,TRBV14,TGTGCCAGCAGTGAATTGGGACACCCCGAGCAGTACTTC,CASSELGHPEQYF
TRBJ2-1,NA,NA,TRBV28,TGTGCCAGCAGTGTGACATTGAGGGAGCAGTTCTTC,CASSVTLREQFF
TRBJ2-5,NA,NA,TRBV7-9,TGTGCCAGCAGCTCCCCTACCCGACTAAACCAAGAGACCCAGTACTTC,CASSSPTRLNQETQYF
TRBJ2-7,many,NA,TRBV29-1,TGCAGCGTTGAAGACAGGGATCTAGACGAGCAGTACTTC,CSVEDRDLDEQYF
TRBJ1-2,NA,NA,TRBV4-1,TGCGCCAGCAGCCAAGAGTCCGGGTTCGGCTACACCTTC,CASSQESGFGYTF
TRBJ2-2,once,TRBD2,TRBV6-5,TGTGCCAGCCGCTCTAGCGGGAGGGCCGCCGGGGAGCTGTTTTTT,CASRSSGRAAGELFF
TRBJ2-5,few,NA,TRBV12-3/TRBV12-4,TGTGCCAGCAGTTTAAGGCCACAAGAGACCCAGTACTTC,CASSLRPQETQYF
TRBJ2-3,few,NA,TRBV4-3,TGCGCCAGCAGCCAAGAGGACACCACAGATACGCAGTATTTT,CASSQEDTTDTQYF
TRBJ1-1,NA,NA,TRBV9,TGTGCCAGCAGCGTTAAATCGGACCTGAACACTGAAGCTTTCTTT,CASSVKSDLNTEAFF
TRBJ1-1,NA,NA,TRBV27,TGTGCCAGCAGTTTATCTGGGGGGGTTGGAAAGAACACTGAAGCTTTCTTT,CASSLSGGVGKNTEAFF
TRBJ2-4,few,NA,TRBV7-9,TGTGCCAGCAGCTTAGCGAGAGGAGAAATAAACATTCAGTACTTC,CASSLARGEINIQYF
TRBJ1-1,NA,NA,TRBV5-6,TGTGCCAGCAGCCTTACAGGGTCGCGCACTGAAGCTTTCTTT,CASSLTGSRTEAFF
TRBJ1-3,few,NA,TRBV7-6,TGTGCCAGCAGCTTAGGTGGAAGCACCATATATTTT,CASSLGGSTIYF
TRBJ2-2,few,TRBD2,TRBV12-3/TRBV12-4,TGTGCCGGCCTAGCGGGAGAGGGCACCGGGGAGCTGTTTTTT,CAGLAGEGTGELFF
TRBJ1-2,NA,NA,TRBV5-1,TGCGCCAGCAGCCTGGACCATTATTCCTACTATGGCTACACCTTC,CASSLDHYSYYGYTF
TRBJ1-4,few,TRBD1,TRBV5-1,TGCGCCAGCAGCTTGCGGCAGGGGGATGAAAAACTGTTTTTT,CASSLRQGDEKLFF
TRBJ2-5,NA,NA,TRBV28,TGTGCCAGCAAGGCCCCCGTAAGCTTGGGGACCCAGTACTTC,CASKAPVSLGTQYF
TRBJ2-7,few,NA,TRBV14,TGTGCCAGCAGCCATGGTACAGGGACCTACGAGCAGTACTTC,CASSHGTGTYEQYF
TRBJ2-2,NA,TRBD2,TRBV20-1,TGCAGAACTAGCGGGAGGGCCGGCACCGGGGAGCTGTTTTTT,CRTSGRAGTGELFF
TRBJ2-5,few,NA,TRBV6-6,TGTGCCAGCAGTGAACAGGAGACCCAGTACTTC,CASSEQETQYF
TRBJ2-7,NA,TRBD2,TRBV28,TGTGCCAGCAGTCCAGGACTAGCGGGTTACTACGAGCAGTACTTC,CASSPGLAGYYEQYF
TRBJ1-2,few,NA,TRBV29-1,TGCAGCGTCGATACCGGGACACCTAACTATGGCTACACCTTC,CSVDTGTPNYGYTF
TRBJ1-1,many,TRBD1,TRBV7-6,TGTGCCAGCAGCTTAGCGACAGGGCCGAACACTGAAGCTTTCTTT,CASSLATGPNTEAFF
TRBJ2-7,NA,TRBD2,TRBV20-1,TGCAGTGCCCGACTAGCGGGAGGGTTTGAGCAGTACTTC,CSARLAGGFEQYF
TRBJ2-7,few,TRBD1,TRBV28,TGTGCCAGCTCCCTTGCCATGGGACAGAGCTACGAGCAGTACTTC,CASSLAMGQSYEQYF